The T cell receptor (beta chain) under discussion was sequenced for a study of cytomegalovirus exposure and HLA in healthy donors. Study-wide findings and caveats: Immune exposure data for these donors was limited to CMV serostatus. A few V segments could not be told apart, such as TRBV6-2 and TRBV6-3, and were left out. By a later analysis, the bulk of CMV-associated TCR beta chains appeared HLA-restricted. Generally TCR sequences proved uncommon, though certain public TCRs appeared in numerous donors.

13 Jbeta primers and 60 Vbeta primers were used for the PCR. Profiled with immunoSEQ multiplex PCR; TCRdb holds only in-frame clones, not every one. The table shows about 160,000 clones, with 81% occurring only once. In regard to this clone: Its antigen is still unknown.

Trimming cost V 7 bases and J 3 bases, with 16 bases left between them. Germline V gene sequence: CDR1 MDHEN, CDR2 SYDVKM. This CDR3 has 14 residues. The genes are TRBV28 and TRBJ2-7, with D possibly matching TRBD2 (6 bases). The sequence came from a man aged 50 to 59 in good health and CMV-seropositive. The sequenced material came from PBMCs. DNA of the CDR3: TGTGCCAGCAATCGGGCGGGGCTCATCTACGAGCAGTACTTC. It encodes CASNRAGLIYEQYF. Complete variable domain (other parts from reference TRBV28 and TRBJ2-7): DVKVTQSSRYLVKRTGEKVFLECVQDMDHENMFWYRQDPGLGLRLIYFSYDVKMKEKGDIPEGYSVSREKKERFSLILESASTNQTSMYLCASNRAGLIYEQYFGPGTRLTVT.